This entry is about one T cell receptor beta chain. This entry is derived from a study of blood T cell repertoires in COVID-19. Looking at the study overall: PBMCs, B-cell-depleted T cells, or T cells provided the cDNA or gDNA that made up the material.

Authors' methods: Scientists estimated how many nucleated cells there were by amplifying reference gene primers. Repertoires were generated with immunoSEQ multiplex PCR, while TCRdb's copy carries only in-frame clones and drops some. That table furnishes V, J and clone size, whereas the DNA furnished D and trimming. The sample has about 220,000 clones, 80% to 85% seen once. Ages ranged from roughly 18 to 100 years, with residence in around 24 US areas. Categorization into cohorts depended on clinical history that participants reported. The specimen was PBMCs or T cells enriched from blood (not recorded which). This TCR derives from a woman in her thirties or forties who had recovered from COVID-19.

The CDR3 spells CASRWTGSYNSPLHF. In DNA form, the CDR3 reads TGCGCCAGCCGCTGGACAGGATCCTATAATTCACCCCTCCACTTT. The gene calls are TRBV23-1 and TRBJ1-6; 7 nucleotides line up with TRBD1. TRBV23-1 carries the ORF label, with uncertain function. J lost 1 base, V lost 8 bases, and 5 bases had no gene match. The CDR3 sequence is 15 residues long.